A single sample gave rise to the 11 T cell receptor beta chains below, sequenced in a study of regulatory T cells in long-lasting Graves disease. Stated time point: newly diagnosed GD, antithyroid drugs for less than 3 months. The TCR library was made from RNA extracted from PBMCs. The TCR beta library used iRepertoire HTBI primers with Arm-PCR amplification of CDR3. Each CDR3 protein gets one entry after TCRdb re-called the multiplex PCR reads with MiXCR. The sample yields roughly 380,000 distinct CDR3 sequences, roughly a sixth seen once. The sample consisted of peripheral blood mononuclear cells (PBMCs), taken at new diagnosis, from a patient treated with antithyroid drugs. These receptors came from a female donor with Graves disease.

Ten or more counts support this clonotype. The CDR3 DNA is TGTGCCAGCAGCCAAGACCCAGCCGGGGAGCTGTTTTTT. Its protein product is CASSQDPAGELFF. The chain couples TRBV3-1 to TRBJ2-2, with no clear D. CDR3 length equals 13 residues. V gave up 0 bases and J gave up 6 bases, with 5 bases separating them. Germline V gene data show CDR1 as LGHDT and CDR2 as YNNKEL (reference sequence).

Many counts were recorded for this clonotype. The V call is TRBV24-1, the J call TRBJ2-2; D is unclear. CDR3 length: 15 amino acids. Germline CDR1 and CDR2: KGHDR and SFDVKD. Trimming shortened V by 4 bases and J by 0 bases, and 8 bases separated the two germline ends. As DNA, the CDR3 is TGTGCCACCAGTGAGGGTGGCGCGAACACCGGGGAGCTGTTTTTT. Protein: CATSEGGANTGELFF.

This clonotype was detected many times. This chain's CDR3 is CSARDRIGSWETQYF. The CDR3 DNA follows: TGCAGTGCTAGAGATCGTATTGGCAGTTGGGAGACCCAGTACTTC. The J gene is TRBJ2-5, the V gene TRBV20-1; D gene ambiguous. This CDR3 comprises 15 residues. The germline V gene has CDR1 DFQATT and CDR2 SNEGSKA (reference sequence). V was trimmed by 0 bases and J by 5 bases, leaving 16 bases between them.

This clonotype was observed many times. V and J are TRBV10-2 and TRBJ1-2; D gene uncertain. The germline V and J ends were trimmed by 3 bases and 8 bases, with 13 bases remaining between them. Germline V gene data show CDR1 as WSHSY and CDR2 as SAAADI. This CDR3 spans 13 amino acids. CDR3 in amino acids: CASSDFWEGGYTF. The CDR3 DNA reads TGCGCCAGCAGTGATTTTTGGGAAGGCGGCTACACCTTC.

In this sample, this clonotype turned up a few times. V is TRBV20-1 and J is TRBJ2-1, with 12 bases lining up with TRBD2. CDR1 is DFQATT and CDR2 is SNEGSKA in the germline V gene (reference sequence). The CDR3 is made up of 15 amino acids. With 6 bases clipped from V and 7 bases from J, the junction kept 10 bases outside the gene matches. In nucleotides, the CDR3 is TGCAGTGCCAGCAGGCCTAGCGGGGGGGCAAATGAGCAGTTCTTC. Translated: CSASRPSGGANEQFF.

This clonotype was picked up many times. The chain links TRBV3-1 to TRBJ1-2, with TRBD1 matching 11 bases. CDR3 length equals 14 residues. Germline CDR1 LGHDT, CDR2 YNNKEL (reference sequence). Unmatched junction bases numbered 7, after V lost 5 bases and J lost 8 bases. The CDR3 region is CASSDWGQGDGYTF. The CDR3 nucleotides read TGTGCCAGCAGCGATTGGGGACAGGGGGACGGCTACACCTTC.

The CDR3 is CATLGGAETQYF. DNA for the CDR3: TGCGCCACCCTGGGAGGGGCAGAGACCCAGTACTTC. V usage is TRBV10-2 and J usage is TRBJ2-5, with 7 bases matching TRBD2. In germline, CDR1 is WSHSY, CDR2 SAAADI. Trimming cost V 10 bases and J 4 bases; bases outside gene matches: 6. This CDR3 is 12 amino acids long.

The table lists this clonotype with many counts. The rearrangement joins TRBV5-6 to TRBJ2-2; either TRBD1 or TRBD2 may supply D (5 bases each). Deletions cut 3 bases from V and 2 bases from J, with 14 bases between. The germline V gene encodes CDR1 SGHDT and CDR2 YYEEEE. The CDR3 spans 16 residues. In DNA form, the CDR3 reads TGTGCCAGCAGCTCCGGATTGGGGGTCAACACCGGGGAGCTGTTTTTT. Amino acid sequence: CASSSGLGVNTGELFF.

This clonotype was counted ten times or more. The chain carries TRBV7-3 and TRBJ2-2, with 10 bases identical to TRBD2. CDR3 length: 16 residues. The germline V gene encodes CDR1 SGHTA and CDR2 FQGTGA. The ends lost 3 bases at V and 6 bases at J; junction bases unmatched: 7. The CDR3 loop is CASSFLAGGQAGELFF. CDR3 in DNA: TGTGCCAGCAGCTTTTTAGCGGGGGGTCAGGCCGGGGAGCTGTTTTTT.

V and J are TRBV7-9 and TRBJ1-4; D is perhaps TRBD1 (5 bases). CDR3 length: 15 residues. The germline V gene encodes CDR1 SEHNR and CDR2 FQNEAQ (reference sequence). V gave up 5 bases and J gave up 6 bases, with 16 bases separating them. The chain's CDR3 is CASSPPGGVDEKLFF. CDR3 DNA sequence: TGTGCCAGCAGCCCCCCCGGGGGTGTGGATGAAAAACTGTTTTTT.

This clonotype was counted many times. The V call is TRBV15, the J call TRBJ2-3; the D gene is possibly TRBD2 (6 bases). The J call may not be correct, given that the DNA end is closer to TRBJ2-7. The germline V gene encodes CDR1 LNHNV and CDR2 YYDKDF (reference sequence). The CDR3 has 13 residues. The CDR3 is CATSFGGEYEQYF. The DNA for the CDR3 is TGTGCCACCAGCTTCGGCGGGGAATACGAGCAGTACTTC.